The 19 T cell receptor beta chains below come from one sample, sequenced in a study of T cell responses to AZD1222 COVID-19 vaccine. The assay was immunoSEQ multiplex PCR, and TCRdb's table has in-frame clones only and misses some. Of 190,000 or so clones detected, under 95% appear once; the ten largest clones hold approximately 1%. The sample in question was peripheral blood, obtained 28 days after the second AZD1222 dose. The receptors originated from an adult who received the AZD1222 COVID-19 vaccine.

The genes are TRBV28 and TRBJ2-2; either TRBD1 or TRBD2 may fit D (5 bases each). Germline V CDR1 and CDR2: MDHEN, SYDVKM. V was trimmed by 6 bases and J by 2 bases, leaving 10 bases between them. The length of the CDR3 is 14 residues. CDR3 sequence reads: CASRRGSNTGELFF. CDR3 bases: TGTGCCAGCAGGAGGGGCTCTAACACCGGGGAGCTGTTTTTT.

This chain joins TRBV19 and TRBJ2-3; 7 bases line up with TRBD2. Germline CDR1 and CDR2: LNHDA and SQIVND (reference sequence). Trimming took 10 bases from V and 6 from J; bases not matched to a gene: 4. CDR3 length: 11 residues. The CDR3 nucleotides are TGTGCCACCGTGCGGGGGGATACGCAGTATTTT. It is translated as CATVRGDTQYF.

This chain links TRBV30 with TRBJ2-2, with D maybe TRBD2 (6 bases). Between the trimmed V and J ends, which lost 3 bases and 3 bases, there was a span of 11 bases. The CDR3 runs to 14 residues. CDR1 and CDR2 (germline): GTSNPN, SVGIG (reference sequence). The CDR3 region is CAWREGLHTGELFF. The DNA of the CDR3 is TGTGCCTGGAGGGAGGGACTGCACACCGGGGAGCTGTTTTTT.

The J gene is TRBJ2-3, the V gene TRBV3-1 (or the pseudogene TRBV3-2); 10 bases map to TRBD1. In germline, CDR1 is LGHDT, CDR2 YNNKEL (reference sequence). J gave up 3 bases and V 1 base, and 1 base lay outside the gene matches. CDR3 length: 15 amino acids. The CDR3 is CASSQGDRGTDTQYF. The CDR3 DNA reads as TGTGCCAGCAGCCAAGGGGACAGGGGTACAGATACGCAGTATTTT.

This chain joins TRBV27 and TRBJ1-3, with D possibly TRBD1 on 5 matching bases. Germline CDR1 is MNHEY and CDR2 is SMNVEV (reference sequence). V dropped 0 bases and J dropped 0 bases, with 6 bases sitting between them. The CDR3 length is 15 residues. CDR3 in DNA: TGTGCCAGCAGTTTATCGGGGGTCTCTGGAAACACCATATATTTT. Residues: CASSLSGVSGNTIYF.

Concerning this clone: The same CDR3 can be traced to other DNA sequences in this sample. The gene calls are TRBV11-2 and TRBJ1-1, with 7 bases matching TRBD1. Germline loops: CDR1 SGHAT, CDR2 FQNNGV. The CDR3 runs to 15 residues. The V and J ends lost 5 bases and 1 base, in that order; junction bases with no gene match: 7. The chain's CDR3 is CASSRTGATNTEAFF. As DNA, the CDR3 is TGTGCCAGCAGCCGAACAGGGGCGACGAACACTGAAGCTTTCTTT.

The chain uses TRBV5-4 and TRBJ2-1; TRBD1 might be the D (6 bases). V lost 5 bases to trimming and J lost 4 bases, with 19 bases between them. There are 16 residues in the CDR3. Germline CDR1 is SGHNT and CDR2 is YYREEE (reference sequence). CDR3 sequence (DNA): TGTGCCAGCAGTTCTACTACAGGGCGAGATTACAATGAGCAGTTCTTC. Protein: CASSSTTGRDYNEQFF. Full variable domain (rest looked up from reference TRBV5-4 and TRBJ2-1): ETGVTQSPTHLIKTRGQQVTLRCSSQSGHNTVSWYQQALGQGPQFIFQYYREEENGRGNFPPRFSGLQFPNYSSELNVNALELDDSALYLCASSSTTGRDYNEQFFGPGTRLTVL.

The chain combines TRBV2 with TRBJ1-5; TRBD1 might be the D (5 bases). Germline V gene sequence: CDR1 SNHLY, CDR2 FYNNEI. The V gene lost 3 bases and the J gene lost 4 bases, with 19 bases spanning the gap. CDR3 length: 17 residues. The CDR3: CASSENWGVEKNQPQHF. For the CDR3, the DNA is TGTGCCAGCAGTGAGAACTGGGGGGTGGAGAAAAATCAGCCCCAGCATTTT.

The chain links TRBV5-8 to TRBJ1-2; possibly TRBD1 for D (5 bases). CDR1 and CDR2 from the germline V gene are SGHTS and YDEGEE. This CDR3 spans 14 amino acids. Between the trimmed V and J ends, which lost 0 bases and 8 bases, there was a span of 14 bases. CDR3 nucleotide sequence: TGTGCCAGCAGCTTGGATCGGGGCATCGGGGGCTACACCTTC. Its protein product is CASSLDRGIGGYTF.

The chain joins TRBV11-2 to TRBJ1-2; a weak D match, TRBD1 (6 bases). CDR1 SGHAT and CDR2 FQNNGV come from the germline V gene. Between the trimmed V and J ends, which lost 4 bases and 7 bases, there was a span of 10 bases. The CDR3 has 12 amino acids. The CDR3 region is CASSSTGFGYTF. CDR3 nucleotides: TGTGCCAGCAGCTCCACAGGGTTTGGCTACACCTTC.

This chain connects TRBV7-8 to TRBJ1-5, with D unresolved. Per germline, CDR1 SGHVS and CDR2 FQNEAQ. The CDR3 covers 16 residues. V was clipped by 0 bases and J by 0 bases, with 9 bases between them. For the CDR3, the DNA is TGTGCCAGCAGCTTAGCACCAGCATATAGCAATCAGCCCCAGCATTTT. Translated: CASSLAPAYSNQPQHF. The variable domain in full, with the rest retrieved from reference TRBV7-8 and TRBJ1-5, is GAGVSQSPRYKVAKRGQDVALRCDPISGHVSLFWYQQALGQGPEFLTYFQNEAQLDKSGLPSDRFFAERPEGSVSTLKIQRTQQEDSAVYLCASSLAPAYSNQPQHFGDGTRLSIL.

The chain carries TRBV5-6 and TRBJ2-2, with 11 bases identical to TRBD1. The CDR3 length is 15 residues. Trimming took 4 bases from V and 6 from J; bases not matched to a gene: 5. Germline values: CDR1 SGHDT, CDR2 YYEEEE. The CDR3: CASSHGQGASGELFF. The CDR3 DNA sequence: TGTGCCAGCAGCCACGGACAGGGGGCCTCCGGGGAGCTGTTTTTT.

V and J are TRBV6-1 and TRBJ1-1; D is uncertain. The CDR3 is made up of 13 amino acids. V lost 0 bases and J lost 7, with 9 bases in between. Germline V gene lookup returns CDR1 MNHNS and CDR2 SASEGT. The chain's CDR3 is CASSEAWSNEAFF. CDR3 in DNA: TGTGCCAGCAGTGAAGCCTGGTCCAATGAAGCTTTCTTT.

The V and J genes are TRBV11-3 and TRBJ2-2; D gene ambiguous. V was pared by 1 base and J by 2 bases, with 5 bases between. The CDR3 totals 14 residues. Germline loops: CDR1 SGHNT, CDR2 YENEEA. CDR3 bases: TGTGCCAGCAGCTTAGGTCTCAACACCGGGGAGCTGTTTTTT. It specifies CASSLGLNTGELFF.

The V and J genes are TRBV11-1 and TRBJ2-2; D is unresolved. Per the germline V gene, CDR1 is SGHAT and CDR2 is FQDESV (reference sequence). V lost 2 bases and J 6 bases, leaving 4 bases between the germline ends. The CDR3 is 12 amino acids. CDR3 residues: CASSLQPGELFF. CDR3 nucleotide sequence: TGTGCCAGCAGCTTACAACCCGGGGAGCTGTTTTTT.

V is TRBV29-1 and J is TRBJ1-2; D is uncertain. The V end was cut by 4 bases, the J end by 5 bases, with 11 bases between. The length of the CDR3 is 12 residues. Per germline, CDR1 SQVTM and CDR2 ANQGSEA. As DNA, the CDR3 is TGCAGCGTTGCGGACGGCTCTTATGGCTACACCTTC. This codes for CSVADGSYGYTF. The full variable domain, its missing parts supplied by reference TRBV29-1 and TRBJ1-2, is SAVISQKPSRDICQRGTSLTIQCQVDSQVTMMFWYRQQPGQSLTLIATANQGSEATYESGFVIDKFPISRPNLTFSTLTVSNMSPEDSSIYLCSVADGSYGYTFGSGTRLTVV.

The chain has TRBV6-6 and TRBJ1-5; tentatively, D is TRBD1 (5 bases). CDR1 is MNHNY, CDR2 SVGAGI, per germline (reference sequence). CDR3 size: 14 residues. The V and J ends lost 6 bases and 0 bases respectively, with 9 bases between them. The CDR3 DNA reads TGTGCCAGCAGGGGGCATTCTAGCAATCAGCCCCAGCATTTT. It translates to CASRGHSSNQPQHF.

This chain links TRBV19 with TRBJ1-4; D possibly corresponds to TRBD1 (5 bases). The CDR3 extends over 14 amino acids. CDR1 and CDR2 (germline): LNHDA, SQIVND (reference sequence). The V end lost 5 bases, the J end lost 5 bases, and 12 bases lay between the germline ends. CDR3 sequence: CASSHRDFNEKLFF. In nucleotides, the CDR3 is TGTGCCAGTAGTCACCGGGACTTCAATGAAAAACTGTTTTTT.

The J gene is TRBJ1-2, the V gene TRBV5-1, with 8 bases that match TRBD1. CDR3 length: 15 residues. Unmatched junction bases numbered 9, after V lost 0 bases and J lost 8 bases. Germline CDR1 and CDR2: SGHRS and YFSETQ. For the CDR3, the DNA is TGCGCCAGCAGCTTGGGGGGGCTGGACAGGGCCGGCTACACCTTC. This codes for CASSLGGLDRAGYTF.